This TCR beta chain was captured by sequencing in a study of blood T cells in healthy people across ages. CDR1 and CDR2 (germline): SQVTM, ANQGSEA. There are 12 residues in the CDR3. A J-beta primer mix and a sample-barcoded 5' primer were used in a second PCR of roughly 6 to 11 cycles. Each CDR3 protein gets one entry after TCRdb re-called the 5' RACE reads with MiXCR. The sample has around 700,000 distinct CDR3 sequences, around 25% seen once. As to this clonotype: Here the CDR3 omits its conserved ending phenylalanine or tryptophan, so a read error is the likely source.

These records were also assigned to another study, of T cells of mothers and their children. As that report states: All extracted RNA went into cDNA synthesis, roughly 1.5 ug per 15 ul. The second PCR used the M1S primer, and this primer added sample barcodes and 2-4 random nucleotides.

The receptor was derived from a boy younger than 18 in good health. The sequenced material came from blood. The genes are TRBV29-1 and TRBJ2-5; no firm D call. The J call may not be correct, given that the DNA end is closer to TRBJ2-7. The CDR3 DNA follows: TGCAGCGTTGTAGCAGGAACCTACGAGCAGTACCTC. Amino acid sequence: CSVVAGTYEQYL.